What follows describes a single T cell receptor beta chain. Its antigen is unidentified. Mouse germline and gene names are used. The read terminates 4 residues ahead of where the CDR3 ends, so the germline J gene completes it. The data are from a study of CD8+ T cells in alopecia areata. Germline V CDR1 and CDR2: NSHNY, SYGAGN. There are 14 residues in the CDR3. Trimming cost V 1 base and J 1 base, with 8 bases left between them. Study results and caveats: For lesional scalp, especially alopecia totalis/universalis, clonality was higher than in normal scalp.

Extraction of RNA preceded its reverse transcription into cDNA, which served as the sequencing template. Clones were sequenced by immunoSEQ multiplex PCR, and TCRdb holds only the in-frame ones, with some missing. This sample has about 120,000 clones, each found more than once. V is TRBV13-1 and J is TRBJ1-1; possibly TRBD1 for D (6 bases). What was sequenced was lesional skin. The clonotype comes from a C3H/HeJ mouse with alopecia areata. This strain's MHC haplotype is H2-k. CDR3 bases read: TGTGCCAGCAGTGATCCAGGGGAAAACACA. It is translated as CASSDPGENT. The whole CDR3 reads CASSDPGENTEVFF.